The present T cell receptor (beta chain) was sequenced within a study of blood T cell repertoires in COVID-19. In the original workflow: Nucleated cell number was recorded as an estimate derived from reference gene primer amplification. Only in-frame clones appear in the TCRdb table, and some are missing; sequencing was by immunoSEQ multiplex PCR. That table gives V, J and clone size, and the DNA gave D and trimming. The profile shows 400,000 or so clones, about 90% of them singletons. This clone was counted only a few times. CDR1 and CDR2 from the germline V gene are DFQATT and SNEGSKA (reference sequence). The junction had 7 bases not matched to a gene; V was cut back by 3 bases and J by 2 bases. This CDR3 comprises 14 residues. Participants' reported clinical history set cohort assignment. What the recovered Cohort 3 donors had was two negative PCRs, clearance, or symptom resolution.

This sequence was found in a man aged 18 to 30 who had recovered from COVID-19. The V gene is TRBV20-1, the J gene TRBJ2-7; 7 nucleotides line up with TRBD2. Sequenced input: PBMCs or T cells enriched from blood (not recorded which). In nucleotides, the CDR3 is TGCAGTGCTAGTGTAGTGGGAGGGACCTACGAGCAGTACTTC. It encodes CSASVVGGTYEQYF.